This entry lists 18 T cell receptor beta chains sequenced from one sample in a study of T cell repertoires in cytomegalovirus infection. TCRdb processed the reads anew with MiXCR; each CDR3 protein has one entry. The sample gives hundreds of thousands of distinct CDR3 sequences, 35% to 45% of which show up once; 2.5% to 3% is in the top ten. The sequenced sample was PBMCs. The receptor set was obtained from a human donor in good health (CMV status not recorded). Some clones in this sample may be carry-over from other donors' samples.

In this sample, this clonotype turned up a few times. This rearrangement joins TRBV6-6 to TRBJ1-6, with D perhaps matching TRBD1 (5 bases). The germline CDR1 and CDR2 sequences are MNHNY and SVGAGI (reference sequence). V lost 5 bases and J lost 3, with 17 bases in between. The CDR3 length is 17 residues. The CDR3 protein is CASSPLTDLRYNSPLHF. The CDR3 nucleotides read TGTGCCAGCAGTCCTCTGACAGATTTACGCTATAATTCACCCCTCCACTTT.

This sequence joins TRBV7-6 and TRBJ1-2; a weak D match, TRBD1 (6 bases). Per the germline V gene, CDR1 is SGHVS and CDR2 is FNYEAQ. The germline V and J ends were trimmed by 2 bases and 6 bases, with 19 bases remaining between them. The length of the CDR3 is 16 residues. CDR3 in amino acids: CASSLWDSRTDDGYTF. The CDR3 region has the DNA TGTGCCAGCAGCTTATGGGACTCTAGGACAGACGATGGCTACACCTTC.

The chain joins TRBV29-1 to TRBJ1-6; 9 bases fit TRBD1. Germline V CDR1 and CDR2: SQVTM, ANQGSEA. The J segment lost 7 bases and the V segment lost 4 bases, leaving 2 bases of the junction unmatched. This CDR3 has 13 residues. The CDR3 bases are TGCAGCGTTGGGGACAGGGTAAATTCACCCCTCCACTTT. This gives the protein CSVGDRVNSPLHF. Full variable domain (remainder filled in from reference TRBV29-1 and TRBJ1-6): SAVISQKPSRDICQRGTSLTIQCQVDSQVTMMFWYRQQPGQSLTLIATANQGSEATYESGFVIDKFPISRPNLTFSTLTVSNMSPEDSSIYLCSVGDRVNSPLHFGNGTRLTVT.

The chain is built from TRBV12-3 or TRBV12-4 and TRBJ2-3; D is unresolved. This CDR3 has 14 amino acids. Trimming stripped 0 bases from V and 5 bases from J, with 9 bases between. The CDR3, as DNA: TGTGCCAGCAGTTTAGCCCCGAGGAAAGATACGCAGTATTTT. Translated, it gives CASSLAPRKDTQYF.

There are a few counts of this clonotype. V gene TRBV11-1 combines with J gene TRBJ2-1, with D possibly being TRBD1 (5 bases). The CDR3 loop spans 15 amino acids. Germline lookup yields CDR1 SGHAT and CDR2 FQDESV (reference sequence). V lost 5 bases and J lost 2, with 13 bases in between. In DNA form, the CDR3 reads TGTGCCAGCAGCCCAGGAGCAGGGCCCTACAATGAGCAGTTCTTC. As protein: CASSPGAGPYNEQFF. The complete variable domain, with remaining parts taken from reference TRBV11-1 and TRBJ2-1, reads EAEVAQSPRYKITEKSQAVAFWCDPISGHATLYWYRQILGQGPELLVQFQDESVVDDSQLPKDRFSAERLKGVDSTLKIQPAELGDSAMYLCASSPGAGPYNEQFFGPGTRLTVL.

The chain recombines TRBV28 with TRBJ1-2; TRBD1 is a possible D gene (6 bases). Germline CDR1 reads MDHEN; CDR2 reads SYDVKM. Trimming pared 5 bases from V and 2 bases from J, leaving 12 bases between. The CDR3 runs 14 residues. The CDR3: CASSTGTFNYGYTF. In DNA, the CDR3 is TGTGCCAGCAGTACCGGGACATTCAACTATGGCTACACCTTC.

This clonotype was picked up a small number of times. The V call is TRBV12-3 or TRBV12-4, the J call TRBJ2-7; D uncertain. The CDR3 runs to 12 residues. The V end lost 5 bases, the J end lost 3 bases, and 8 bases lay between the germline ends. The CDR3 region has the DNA TGTGCCAGCAGTATCCTAGACTACGAGCAGTACTTC. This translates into CASSILDYEQYF.

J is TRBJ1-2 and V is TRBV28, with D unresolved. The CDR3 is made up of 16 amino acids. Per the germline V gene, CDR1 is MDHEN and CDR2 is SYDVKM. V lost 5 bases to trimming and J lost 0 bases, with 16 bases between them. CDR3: CASSTPGAPPNYGYTF. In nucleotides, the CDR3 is TGTGCCAGCAGTACCCCGGGCGCCCCTCCTAACTATGGCTACACCTTC.

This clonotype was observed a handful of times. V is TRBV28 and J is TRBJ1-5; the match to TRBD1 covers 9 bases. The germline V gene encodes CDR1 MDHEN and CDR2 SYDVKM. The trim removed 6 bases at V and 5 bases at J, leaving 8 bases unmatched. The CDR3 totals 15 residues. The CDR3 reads CASSTGGEGDQPQHF. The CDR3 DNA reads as TGTGCCAGCAGCACAGGGGGCGAGGGGGATCAGCCCCAGCATTTT.

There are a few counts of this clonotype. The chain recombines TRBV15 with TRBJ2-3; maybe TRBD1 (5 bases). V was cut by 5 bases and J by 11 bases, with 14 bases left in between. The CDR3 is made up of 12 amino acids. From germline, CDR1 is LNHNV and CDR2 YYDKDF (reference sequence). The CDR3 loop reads CATSAGSLLQYF. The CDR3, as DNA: TGTGCCACCAGCGCAGGGTCTTTACTGCAGTATTTT.

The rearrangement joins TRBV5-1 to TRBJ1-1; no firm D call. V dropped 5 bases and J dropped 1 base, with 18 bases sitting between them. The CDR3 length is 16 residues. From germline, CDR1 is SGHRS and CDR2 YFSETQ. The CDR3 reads CASRVLRDRPNTEAFF. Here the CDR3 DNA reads TGCGCCAGCAGGGTACTAAGGGATAGGCCGAACACTGAAGCTTTCTTT.

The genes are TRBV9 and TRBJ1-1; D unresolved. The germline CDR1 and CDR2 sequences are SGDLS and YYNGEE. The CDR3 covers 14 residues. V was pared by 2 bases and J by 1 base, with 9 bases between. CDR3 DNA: TGTGCCAGCAGCGTTGGGGATGGGAACACTGAAGCTTTCTTT. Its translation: CASSVGDGNTEAFF.

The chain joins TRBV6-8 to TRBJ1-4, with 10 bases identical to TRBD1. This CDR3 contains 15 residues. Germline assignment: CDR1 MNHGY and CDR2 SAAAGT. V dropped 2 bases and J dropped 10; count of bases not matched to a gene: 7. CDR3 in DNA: TGTGCCAGCAGTTACGCGGGACAGGGGAAGACAAAACTGTTTTTT. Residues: CASSYAGQGKTKLFF.

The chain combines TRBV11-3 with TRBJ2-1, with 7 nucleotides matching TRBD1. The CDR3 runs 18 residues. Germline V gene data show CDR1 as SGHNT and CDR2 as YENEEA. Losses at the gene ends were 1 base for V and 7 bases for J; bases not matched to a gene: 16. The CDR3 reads CASSLAVPGDRVGNEQFF. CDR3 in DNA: TGTGCCAGCAGCTTAGCGGTGCCAGGTGACAGGGTGGGGAATGAGCAGTTCTTC.

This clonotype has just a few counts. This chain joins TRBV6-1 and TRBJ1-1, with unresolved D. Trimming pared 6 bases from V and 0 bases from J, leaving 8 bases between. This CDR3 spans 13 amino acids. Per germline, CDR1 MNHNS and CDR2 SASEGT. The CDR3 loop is CASRAVMNTEAFF. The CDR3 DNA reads TGTGCCAGCAGGGCCGTGATGAACACTGAAGCTTTCTTT.

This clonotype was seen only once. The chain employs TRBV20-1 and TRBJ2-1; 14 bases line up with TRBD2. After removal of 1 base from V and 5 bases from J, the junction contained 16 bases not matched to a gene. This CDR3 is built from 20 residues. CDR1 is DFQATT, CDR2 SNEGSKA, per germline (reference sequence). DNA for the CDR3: TGCAGTGCTAGAGCTCCACCGGGGGGACTAGCGGGAGTATCTCACAATGAGCAGTTCTTC. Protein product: CSARAPPGGLAGVSHNEQFF.

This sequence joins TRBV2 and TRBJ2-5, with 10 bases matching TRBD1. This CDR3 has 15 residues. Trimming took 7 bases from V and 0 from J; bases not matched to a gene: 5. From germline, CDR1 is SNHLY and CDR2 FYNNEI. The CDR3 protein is CASKGTGADQETQYF. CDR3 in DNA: TGTGCCAGCAAGGGGACAGGGGCCGACCAAGAGACCCAGTACTTC.

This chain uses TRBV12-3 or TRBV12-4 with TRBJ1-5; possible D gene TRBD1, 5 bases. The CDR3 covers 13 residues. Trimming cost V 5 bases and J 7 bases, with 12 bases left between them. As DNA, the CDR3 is TGTGCCAGCAGTCGTGCTGGGGACCAGCCCCAGCATTTT. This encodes CASSRAGDQPQHF.